The TCR beta chain under discussion was sequenced for a study of CD8 T cells in ankylosing spondylitis. Of note for this clonotype: Its antigen is not known.

TCRdb reanalysed the 5' RACE reads using MiXCR and keeps one entry per CDR3 protein. The repertoire includes about 330,000 distinct CDR3 sequences, less than 10% of them detected once, and 13% to 15% sits in the top ten. The V gene's germline CDR1 is SGHRS and CDR2 YFSETQ. V shed 1 base and J shed 2 bases, with 13 bases lying between them. The length of the CDR3 is 16 residues. Study-level points and caveats: For ankylosing spondylitis blood, a TCR beta motif of about 8 highly homologous variants appeared characteristic.

Sequenced: blood, either unsorted or a sorted T cell fraction (not recorded which). The genes are TRBV5-1 and TRBJ2-1; D is uncertain. The sequence came from a male donor with ankylosing spondylitis. The CDR3 region is CASSLSSGSTYNEQFF. The CDR3 nucleotides read TGCGCCAGCAGCTTGAGCTCTGGGTCCACCTACAATGAGCAGTTCTTC.